This TCR beta chain was recorded in a study of T cell repertoires in cytomegalovirus infection. Study-level information: It was recently identified HLA-C-restricted and well-studied HLA-B-restricted CMV epitopes that the study used. In public TCR beta signatures, there were indications of both CMV infection and matching HLA type.

TCRdb passed the reads through MiXCR, listing each CDR3 protein once. The sample contains roughly 700,000 distinct CDR3 sequences, 30% to 40% of which appear only once. Trimming cost V 5 bases and J 7 bases; bases outside gene matches: 10. The CDR3 covers 16 residues. Germline V gene data show CDR1 as MNHNY and CDR2 as SVGAGI (reference sequence). Regarding the study as a whole: The ex vivo response was dominated by HLA-C-restricted CMV-specific TCR beta clonotypes.

With regard to this clonotype: Antigen specificity is unknown.

The genes are TRBV6-6 and TRBJ2-1; the match to TRBD1 covers 11 bases. The source material was cultured PBMCs, sampled from culture after CMV antigen stimulation. This receptor was obtained from a human donor in good health (CMV status not recorded). Some clones in this sample may be carry-over from other donors' samples. The CDR3 region is CASSGPDRGQVNEQFF. CDR3 nucleotides: TGTGCCAGCAGTGGACCGGACAGGGGGCAGGTGAATGAGCAGTTCTTC.